This TCR beta chain appears in the sequencing data of a study of blood T cells in healthy people across ages. Each sample had at least 6 million PBMCs isolated. Between the trimmed V and J ends, which lost 2 bases and 3 bases, there was a span of 19 bases. Germline values: CDR1 KGHSH, CDR2 LQKENI. There are 17 residues in the CDR3. Together with a sample-barcoded 5' primer, a J-beta primer mix was included in a second PCR lasting roughly 7 to 11 cycles. TCRdb used MiXCR to reprocess the 5' RACE reads, holding one entry per CDR3 protein. The table has more than 650,000 distinct CDR3 sequences, under 30% seen once; the top ten hold around 3%. There are a few counts of this clonotype. These data are also associated with another study on T cells of mothers and their children. That report notes: The donors comprised more than 5 children and their three healthy Caucasian mothers. Sequencing returned over 9 million TCR beta CDR3 reads per mother and around 3 million per child.

The sequenced sample was blood. This TCR was recovered from a boy between 10 and 17 years old in good health. The chain carries TRBV18 and TRBJ1-2; TRBD1 might be the D (5 bases). CDR3 nucleotide sequence: TGTGCCAGCTCACCATCGAATGGGGAGATGGGGCACTATGGCTACACCTTC. Its translation: CASSPSNGEMGHYGYTF.